This entry concerns a single T cell receptor (beta chain). What it binds is not known. This specimen belongs to a study of shared clonotypes between healthy human individuals. Caucasian adults residing in Nashville, Tennessee made up all the donors. Germline V gives CDR1 MDHEN, CDR2 SYDVKM. Trimming pared 4 bases from V and 2 bases from J, leaving 8 bases between. The CDR3 spans 13 residues. Study results and caveats: Sorted-subset samples were not fully sequenced, rarefaction indicated. The represented genetic and exposure-history diversity was limited by the small number of donors.

In the original workflow: Sequence data from immunoSEQ were junction-only and lacked quality scores; consequently, filtering differed. TCRdb's table, derived via immunoSEQ multiplex PCR, lists solely in-frame clones and lacks some. V, J and clone size were drawn from that table, and D and trimming were deduced from the DNA. This table holds about 670,000 clones, around 72% found once. The clonotype originates from a woman in her thirties in good health. Specimen: memory CD4+ T cells sorted from blood. As to subset: CD45RA-negative fraction. The chain combines TRBV28 with TRBJ1-2, with D uncertain. In nucleotides, the CDR3 is TGTGCCAGCAGTTCCTCCCGGAACTATGGCTACACCTTC. It is translated as CASSSSRNYGYTF.